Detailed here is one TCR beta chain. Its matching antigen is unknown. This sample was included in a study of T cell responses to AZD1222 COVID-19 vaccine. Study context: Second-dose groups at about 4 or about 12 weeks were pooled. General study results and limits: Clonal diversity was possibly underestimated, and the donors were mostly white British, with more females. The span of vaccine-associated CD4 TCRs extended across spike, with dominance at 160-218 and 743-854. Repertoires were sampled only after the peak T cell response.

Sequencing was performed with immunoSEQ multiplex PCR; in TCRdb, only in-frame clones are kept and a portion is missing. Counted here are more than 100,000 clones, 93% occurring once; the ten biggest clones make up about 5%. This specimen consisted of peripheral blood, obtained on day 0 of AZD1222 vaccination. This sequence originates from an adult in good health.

The CDR3 loop reads CASSYVGQGTSPLHF. DNA for the CDR3: TGTGCCAGCAGTTACGTGGGACAGGGTACTTCACCCCTCCACTTT. V is TRBV6-5 and J is TRBJ1-6; the match to TRBD1 covers 9 bases. CDR3 length: 15 residues. Germline trimming cut 2 bases from V and 9 bases from J; bases unmatched to any gene: 5. Germline lookup yields CDR1 MNHEY and CDR2 SVGAGI.